The 24 T cell receptor beta chains below all came from one sample that was sequenced in a study of cytomegalovirus exposure and HLA in healthy donors (dated by TCRdb to the late 2010s). The library was made by the immunoSEQ multiplex PCR assay. For the multiplex PCR, a mixture combining 60 forward primers for TCR Vbeta segments and 13 reverse primers for TCR Jbeta segments was used. The source is immuneACCESS, and TCRdb retained only in-frame sequences with V and J called. Part of the clones is not carried over; for the studies checked, unresolved V genes explain less than half of this, and the remainder is unexplained. Counted in this sample were around 120,000 clones; around four fifths of them appeared once. The ten biggest clones cover 25% to 35% of the sample. Input material: PBMCs. All receptors come from a man between 60 and 70 years old in good health and CMV-seropositive.

The CDR3 loop reads CASSPPRRSNTEAFF. For the CDR3, the DNA is TGTGCCAGCAGCCCCCCGAGGAGGTCGAACACTGAAGCTTTCTTT. The V gene is TRBV9, the J gene TRBJ1-1, with D unresolved. V dropped 4 bases and J dropped 1 base, with 14 bases sitting between them. The CDR3 is made up of 15 amino acids. Germline CDR1 reads SGDLS; CDR2 reads YYNGEE. The full variable domain, in which reference TRBV9 and TRBJ1-1 provide the parts outside the CDR3, is DSGVTQTPKHLITATGQRVTLRCSPRSGDLSVYWYQQSLDQGLQFLIQYYNGEERAKGNILERFSAQQFPDLHSELNLSSLELGDSALYFCASSPPRRSNTEAFFGQGTRLTVV.

V is TRBV7-9 and J is TRBJ1-5, with D maybe TRBD1 (6 bases). CDR1 and CDR2 from the germline V gene are SEHNR and FQNEAQ (reference sequence). This CDR3 has 18 residues. Deletions cut 1 base from V and 5 bases from J, with 21 bases between. The CDR3 nucleotides read TGTGCCAGCAGCTTAGATTTACAGTTACAGGGATCAGATCAGCCCCAGCATTTT. Amino acids: CASSLDLQLQGSDQPQHF.

CDR3 sequence (DNA): TGTGCCAGCAGCTTGGACAGATATTCTAACTATGGCTACACCTTC. The encoded protein is CASSLDRYSNYGYTF. The V and J genes are TRBV5-6 and TRBJ1-2; D call uncertain. V gave up 0 bases and J gave up 0 bases, with 9 bases separating them. The CDR3 is 15 amino acids. Germline CDR1 is SGHDT and CDR2 is YYEEEE.

This clone was detected only a few times. Written as DNA, the CDR3 is TGTGCCAGCAGTTATGGGGGAGGTGGTTTGTACGAGCAGTACTTC. It is translated as CASSYGGGGLYEQYF. This chain links TRBV27 with TRBJ2-7; TRBD2 might be the D (6 bases). V was shortened by 4 bases and J by 4 bases, with 17 bases between the two germline ends. Germline V gives CDR1 MNHEY, CDR2 SMNVEV (reference sequence). The CDR3 runs 15 residues.

The chain recombines TRBV6-5 with TRBJ2-1, with D maybe TRBD2 (6 bases). The V end lost 7 bases, the J end lost 5 bases, and 12 bases lay between the germline ends. CDR1 and CDR2 from the germline V gene are MNHEY and SVGAGI. The CDR3 sequence is 13 residues long. CDR3 sequence: CASTGDRDNEQFF. As DNA, the CDR3 is TGTGCCAGCACGGGGGACCGTGACAATGAGCAGTTCTTC.

The chain is built from TRBV5-8 and TRBJ2-1, with 9 bases matching TRBD1. V trimming: 0 bases; J trimming: 0 bases; junction bases outside the gene matches: 10. Germline loops: CDR1 SGHTS, CDR2 YDEGEE. The CDR3 is made up of 19 amino acids. The CDR3 DNA is TGTGCCAGCAGCTTGGAAGGGAAGGGGACAGGGTTCTCCTACAATGAGCAGTTCTTC. It encodes CASSLEGKGTGFSYNEQFF.

This chain links TRBV7-8 with TRBJ2-5, with 9 bases identical to TRBD2. Trimming removed 5 bases from V and 5 bases from J; junction bases left unmatched: 15. This CDR3 contains 17 residues. Germline CDR1 SGHVS, CDR2 FQNEAQ. CDR3 loop: CASSPTRLAGSSETQYF. CDR3 nucleotides: TGTGCCAGCAGCCCGACTCGTCTAGCGGGGTCTAGCGAGACCCAGTACTTC.

The J gene is TRBJ2-7, the V gene TRBV5-1, with a possible D match to TRBD1 (7 bases). Germline V gene data show CDR1 as SGHRS and CDR2 as YFSETQ. This CDR3 spans 14 amino acids. V was shortened by 0 bases and J by 5 bases, with 12 bases between the two germline ends. CDR3 region: CASSLGQGGNEQYF. The DNA for the CDR3 is TGCGCCAGCAGCTTGGGTCAGGGGGGAAACGAGCAGTACTTC.

This rearrangement joins TRBV2 to TRBJ2-3; 10 bases agree with TRBD2. Germline V gene lookup returns CDR1 SNHLY and CDR2 FYNNEI. The CDR3 has 16 amino acids. V lost 6 bases, J lost 3 bases, and 9 bases stayed unmatched. The CDR3 nucleotides are TGTGCCAGCAGGGACTCTAGCGGGAGTGGTACAGATACGCAGTATTTT. It yields the protein CASRDSSGSGTDTQYF.

This clone was seen a single time. The same CDR3 also results from other DNA sequences found in this sample. The chain combines TRBV30 with TRBJ1-5; weak D call: TRBD1 (6 bases). V lost 3 bases and J 3 bases, leaving 9 bases between the germline ends. This CDR3 has 13 amino acids. Germline V gene data show CDR1 as GTSNPN and CDR2 as SVGIG (reference sequence). The DNA for the CDR3 is TGTGCCTGGAGCGGACAGAACAATCAGCCCCAGCATTTT. It specifies CAWSGQNNQPQHF.

The V call is TRBV5-1, the J call TRBJ2-2; 10 bases are a match to TRBD1. The CDR3 totals 16 residues. V was pared by 1 base and J by 6 bases, with 6 bases of the junction left unmatched. The germline gives CDR1 SGHRS, CDR2 YFSETQ. CDR3 DNA sequence: TGCGCCAGCAGCTTGCTTCCGGGACAGGGGTCCGGGGAGCTGTTTTTT. This translates into CASSLLPGQGSGELFF.

The gene calls are TRBV4-2 and TRBJ1-2; tentatively, D is TRBD1 (5 bases). The CDR3 is 18 amino acids. Between the trimmed V and J ends, which lost 1 base and 4 bases, there was a span of 22 bases. Germline CDR1 is LGHNA and CDR2 is YNFKEQ. This CDR3 is CASSQGRWDGGSGYGYTF. For the CDR3, the DNA is TGTGCCAGCAGCCAAGGGCGATGGGACGGGGGATCTGGCTATGGCTACACCTTC.

This clone was seen just once. The rearrangement links TRBV15 to TRBJ1-5, with D perhaps TRBD1 (6 bases). CDR1 and CDR2 (germline): LNHNV, YYDKDF (reference sequence). The CDR3 extends over 16 amino acids. The V end was cut by 0 bases, the J end by 4 bases, with 13 bases between. This CDR3 is CATSREPGHLNQPQHF. CDR3 DNA sequence: TGTGCCACCAGCAGAGAACCGGGACACCTAAATCAGCCCCAGCATTTT.

The rearrangement uses TRBV5-1 and TRBJ1-4, with 11 bases aligning to TRBD1. Per germline, CDR1 SGHRS and CDR2 YFSETQ. The CDR3 totals 16 residues. V trimming: 4 bases; J trimming: 2 bases; junction bases outside the gene matches: 4. For the CDR3, the DNA is TGCGCCAGCAGCCAAGGGACAGGGGGTACTAATGAAAAACTGTTTTTT. Residues: CASSQGTGGTNEKLFF. The whole variable domain, filled in from reference TRBV5-1 and TRBJ1-4, reads KAGVTQTPRYLIKTRGQQVTLSCSPISGHRSVSWYQQTPGQGLQFLFEYFSETQRNKGNFPGRFSGRQFSNSRSEMNVSTLELGDSALYLCASSQGTGGTNEKLFFGSGTQLSVL.

This clone was seen only a few times. The chain recombines TRBV4-1 with TRBJ2-7; 9 nucleotides match TRBD1. This CDR3 is built from 14 residues. Germline CDR1 MGHRA, CDR2 YSYEKL. With 8 bases clipped from V and 1 base from J, the junction kept 6 bases outside the gene matches. CDR3 DNA: TGCGCCAGCCGGCCGGGACAGGGATCCTACGAGCAGTACTTC. Residues: CASRPGQGSYEQYF.

The rearrangement links TRBV27 to TRBJ2-3; D remains unclear. The CDR3 extends over 14 amino acids. V lost 0 bases to trimming and J lost 0 bases, with 4 bases between them. Germline V lookup: CDR1 MNHEY, CDR2 SMNVEV (reference sequence). The CDR3 DNA follows: TGTGCCAGCAGTTTATCGTATAGCACAGATACGCAGTATTTT. Protein: CASSLSYSTDTQYF.

This clone occurred once. The gene calls are TRBV29-1 and TRBJ2-3; possible D gene TRBD1, 6 bases. Per the germline V gene, CDR1 is SQVTM and CDR2 is ANQGSEA. The V end was cut by 7 bases, the J end by 1 base, with 12 bases between. The length of the CDR3 is 13 residues. The CDR3 DNA is TGCAGCGGCTGGGCAGGGGGCACAGATACGCAGTATTTT. This codes for CSGWAGGTDTQYF.

This chain connects TRBV28 to TRBJ2-5, with D unresolved. This CDR3 has 15 residues. The germline V gene encodes CDR1 MDHEN and CDR2 SYDVKM. Trimming pared 4 bases from V and 4 bases from J, leaving 16 bases between. The CDR3 DNA is TGTGCCAGCAGTTCCCCGGGTCGGCGCGGAGAGACCCAGTACTTC. The encoded protein is CASSSPGRRGETQYF.

CDR3 in amino acids: CASGPQRGLVGHNSGNTIYF. For the CDR3, the DNA is TGTGCTAGTGGTCCTCAAAGGGGGTTAGTGGGACACAACTCTGGAAACACCATATATTTT. The chain is built from TRBV12-5 and TRBJ1-3, with D perhaps TRBD1 (6 bases). V gave up 5 bases and J gave up 0 bases, with 26 bases separating them. CDR1 and CDR2 from the germline V gene are LGHNT and FRNRAP. The CDR3 covers 20 residues.

This clone came up a few times. This chain connects TRBV6-6 to TRBJ1-6; 8 nucleotides agree with TRBD1. The CDR3 totals 16 residues. V lost 6 bases to trimming and J lost 7 bases; unmatched junction nucleotides: 11. CDR1 is MNHNY and CDR2 is SVGAGI in the germline V gene (reference sequence). The CDR3 sequence is CASSRGQGSQNSPLHF. The CDR3 nucleotides read TGTGCCAGCAGCCGTGGACAGGGCTCGCAGAATTCACCCCTCCACTTT.

J is TRBJ2-1 and V is TRBV5-6, with TRBD2 as a possible D gene (5 bases). V was clipped by 0 bases and J by 9 bases, with 16 bases between them. This CDR3 has 15 amino acids. CDR1 SGHDT and CDR2 YYEEEE come from the germline V gene. The CDR3 sequence is CASSLVRGPIGEQFF. CDR3 nucleotide sequence: TGTGCCAGCAGCTTGGTTAGAGGGCCCATCGGTGAGCAGTTCTTC. Variable domain in full (rest from reference TRBV5-6 and TRBJ2-1): DAGVTQSPTHLIKTRGQQVTLRCSPKSGHDTVSWYQQALGQGPQFIFQYYEEEERQRGNFPDRFSGHQFPNYSSELNVNALLLGDSALYLCASSLVRGPIGEQFFGPGTRLTVL.

The chain carries TRBV2 and TRBJ2-5; 7 nucleotides align to TRBD2. The end of the DNA is better explained by TRBJ2-7, so the J call may be wrong. In germline, CDR1 is SNHLY, CDR2 FYNNEI. This CDR3 region has 13 residues. The CDR3: CASRRTRPYEQYF. The CDR3 DNA sequence: TGTGCCAGCAGAAGGACTAGACCCTACGAGCAGTACTTC.

The V call is TRBV7-9, the J call TRBJ2-7; no reliable D call. Germline CDR1 reads SEHNR; CDR2 reads FQNEAQ (reference sequence). CDR3 length: 13 residues. Trimming stripped 3 bases from V and 5 bases from J, with 11 bases between. The CDR3 reads CASSFNLGHEQYF. Here the CDR3 DNA reads TGTGCCAGCAGCTTTAATTTGGGCCACGAGCAGTACTTC.

This sequence joins TRBV5-6 and TRBJ2-7, with 7 bases matching TRBD1. The CDR3 extends over 14 amino acids. V was clipped by 4 bases and J by 3 bases; unmatched bases: 7. Germline V gives CDR1 SGHDT, CDR2 YYEEEE. The CDR3 region has the DNA TGTGCCAGCAGCAGGGGGCAGCGCAGCTACGAGCAGTACTTC. This codes for CASSRGQRSYEQYF.